The sequence of this T cell receptor (beta chain) was determined in a study of T cell changes during pregnancy in multiple sclerosis. The method was immunoSEQ multiplex PCR; TCRdb's version includes in-frame clones alone and lacks a portion of them. Among fewer than 40,000 clones, roughly 94% were seen once, and the ten largest hold approximately 0.8%. Here the sequenced sample was CD4+ T cells from peripheral blood mononuclear cells, taken in the third trimester of pregnancy. These receptors were collected from a female donor with multiple sclerosis, enrolled in a pregnancy study.

The chain is built from TRBV18 and TRBJ2-1, with D perhaps matching TRBD2 (5 bases). CDR1 KGHSH and CDR2 LQKENI come from the germline V gene. This CDR3 is built from 15 residues. Between the trimmed V and J ends, which lost 3 bases and 5 bases, there was a span of 14 bases. The CDR3: CASSPQPDGNNEQFF. In nucleotides, the CDR3 is TGTGCCAGCTCACCGCAGCCGGACGGGAACAATGAGCAGTTCTTC.